The sequence of this T cell receptor (beta chain) was determined in a study of blood T cell repertoires in COVID-19. Study background: Acute and convalescent COVID-19 samples came from the United States, Italy and Spain. T cells, B-cell-depleted T cells, or PBMCs provided the cDNA or gDNA that served as material.

In the authors' methods: The authors estimated nucleated cell counts from reference gene primer amplification. Produced via immunoSEQ multiplex PCR; TCRdb's table is partial and in-frame only. The DNA was the basis for D and trimming; V, J and clone size are from that table. The data contain around 69,000 clones, more than 70% of them singletons. CDR1 and CDR2 from the germline V gene are SGHNT and YENEEA. This CDR3 spans 14 amino acids. Deletions cut 10 bases from V and 7 bases from J, with 20 bases between. The receptor comes from a man aged 50 or older with active COVID-19. This chain uses TRBV11-3 with TRBJ1-3; D is unresolved. Material for sequencing was peripheral blood. DNA of the CDR3: TGTGCCACCCAACGACAACAATTGGGCAACACCATATATTTT. Translated: CATQRQQLGNTIYF. Variable domain in full (rest from reference TRBV11-3 and TRBJ1-3): EAGVVQSPRYKIIEKKQPVAFWCNPISGHNTLYWYLQNLGQGPELLIRYENEEAVDDSQLPKDRFSAERLKGVDSTLKIQPAELGDSAVYLCATQRQQLGNTIYFGEGSWLTVV.